Reported below is one TCR beta chain. This entry belongs to a study of T cell repertoires in cytomegalovirus infection. Each CDR3 protein gets one entry after TCRdb re-called the reads with MiXCR. The data contain around 740,000 distinct CDR3 sequences, 35% to 40% of them singletons. Sequencing used PBMCs. This TCR was sampled from a human donor in good health (CMV status not recorded). Some clones in this sample may be carry-over from other donors' samples.

The CDR3: CSARDGDKGFGDTQYF. The CDR3 region has the DNA TGCAGTGCTAGAGATGGAGACAAGGGATTCGGAGATACGCAGTATTTT. V and J are TRBV20-1 and TRBJ2-3; D unclear. The germline V and J ends were trimmed by 0 bases and 5 bases, with 18 bases remaining between them. Germline CDR1 and CDR2: DFQATT and SNEGSKA (reference sequence). The CDR3 has 16 amino acids.